Listed below are T cell receptor beta chains from one sample, sequenced in a study of neurological immune-mediated disorders. TCRdb re-called the 5' RACE reads with MiXCR, one entry per CDR3 protein. This table holds approximately 40,000 distinct CDR3 sequences, about 9.4% found once. The specimen sequenced was PBMCs. The receptors stem from a woman in her twenties or thirties with HTLV-1-associated myelopathy (HAM/TSP). CDR3s include the opening cysteine and the closing phenylalanine or tryptophan. Rows may omit the clone size; those that give it use once, few, many or a size class.

j_call,clone_size,v_call,cdr3_aa
TRBJ2-7,many,TRBV5-1,CASSLSPGQGSEQYF
TRBJ1-2,-,TRBV20-1,CSASRDRRGGYTF
TRBJ1-2,many,TRBV7-9,CASSFTDRGYGYTF
TRBJ1-1,many,TRBV20-1,CSARYGRNTEAFF
TRBJ2-7,many,TRBV3-1,CASSLLRTSGIYEQYF
TRBJ2-3,many,TRBV20-1,CSASKGPSTDTQYF
TRBJ1-2,many,TRBV27,CASSLSIRAAPNYGYTF
TRBJ2-7,many,TRBV4-2,CASSQRVGNEQYF
TRBJ2-3,many,TRBV5-1,CASSLGGSGDTQYF
TRBJ1-5,many,TRBV12-3/TRBV12-4,CASSTGSSNQPQHF
TRBJ1-4,many,TRBV18,CASSPPRLLSGRTNEKLFF
TRBJ2-3,many,TRBV10-3,CAISERPGTDTQYF
TRBJ2-1,many,TRBV19,CASSTGGATFF
TRBJ2-3,many,TRBV20-1,CSARRADTQYF
TRBJ2-3,many,TRBV10-3,CAIQSDSALDTQYF
TRBJ2-7,many,TRBV5-1,CASSSKTGTSSYEQYF
TRBJ1-5,many,TRBV20-1,CSASRDRGRNQPQHF
TRBJ2-3,many,TRBV5-1,CASSLTGPSTDTQYF
TRBJ1-5,few,TRBV7-9,CASSRQEVGPQHF
TRBJ2-7,medium-sized,TRBV12-3/TRBV12-4,CASSFGRRVGSYEQYF
TRBJ2-3,many,TRBV7-2,CASSEGTTTDTQYF
TRBJ1-1,-,TRBV30,CAWSPYRGWRVVTKAFF
TRBJ1-1,many,TRBV5-1,CASRLIFRGYTRTEAFF
TRBJ2-2,many,TRBV6-1,CASSEVRGGAFGELFF
TRBJ1-1,many,TRBV5-1,CASSPFDRNTEAFF
TRBJ2-7,many,TRBV19,CASSIGQGSSYEQYF
TRBJ1-1,-,TRBV6-6,CASSPGRNTEAFF
TRBJ1-4,many,TRBV20-1,CSASRVNEKLFF
TRBJ2-1,medium-sized,TRBV24-1,CATSATGYFNSEEQFF
TRBJ1-1,many,TRBV5-1,CASREDSTEAFF
TRBJ1-1,many,TRBV5-1,CASSLQVGNTEAFF
TRBJ2-3,-,TRBV7-9,CASSLTGPGRRRSTDTQYF
TRBJ2-3,many,TRBV20-1,CSARDNHLALSSTDTQYF
TRBJ1-5,many,TRBV12-3/TRBV12-4,CASSFTYSNQPQHF
TRBJ2-7,many,TRBV7-2,CASSLAGQGKYEQYF
TRBJ1-5,many,TRBV20-1,CSARSGDQPQHF
TRBJ2-3,many,TRBV7-2,CASSPTRDSLDF
TRBJ2-7,many,TRBV20-1,CSGLYDSSYEQYF
TRBJ2-6,-,TRBV7-7,CASSPTGVALASSGANVLTF
TRBJ2-7,many,TRBV29-1,CSVAGGTGPTYEQYF
TRBJ2-3,many,TRBV5-1,CASSLQGPDTDTQYF
TRBJ1-1,many,TRBV20-1,CSATRRLKNTEAFF
TRBJ2-3,many,TRBV7-9,CASSSPGQGASDTQYF
TRBJ1-1,-,TRBV5-1,CASSTMGQGASTEAFF
TRBJ1-1,many,TRBV20-1,CSARETGGSTEAFF
TRBJ1-1,-,TRBV20-1,CSASPPGGHTEAFF
TRBJ2-1,many,TRBV5-4,CASSTRGGLYNEQFF
TRBJ2-1,many,TRBV2,CASSDIVGRKQFF
TRBJ1-2,many,TRBV20-1,CSARQDRDLSYTF
TRBJ1-4,many,TRBV7-9,CASSFGVGGEKLFF
TRBJ2-1,many,TRBV12-3/TRBV12-4,CASSYLTGYVDEQFF
TRBJ1-1,many,TRBV10-2,CASSSTGGNTEAFF
TRBJ2-1,few,TRBV11-2,CASSPSQGSYNEQFF
TRBJ2-7,-,TRBV5-1,CASSTVGVVEQYF
TRBJ2-7,many,TRBV20-1,CSARGQGFHEQYF
TRBJ1-6,few,TRBV30,CAWTENYNSPLHF
TRBJ2-7,many,TRBV7-2,CASSRGTEAYEQYF
TRBJ2-1,many,TRBV5-6,CASSLWANPFYNEQFF